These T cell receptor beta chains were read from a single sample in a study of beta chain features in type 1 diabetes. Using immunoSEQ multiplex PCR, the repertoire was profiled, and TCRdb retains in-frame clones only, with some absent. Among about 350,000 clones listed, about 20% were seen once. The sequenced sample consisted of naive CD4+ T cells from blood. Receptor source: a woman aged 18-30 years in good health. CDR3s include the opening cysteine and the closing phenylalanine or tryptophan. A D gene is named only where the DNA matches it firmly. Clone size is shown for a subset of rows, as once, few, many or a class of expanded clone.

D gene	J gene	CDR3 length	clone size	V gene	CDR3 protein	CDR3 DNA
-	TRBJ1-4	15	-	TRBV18	CASSPGRLEDEKLFF	TGTGCCAGCTCACCGGGCCGGTTGGAAGATGAAAAACTGTTTTTT
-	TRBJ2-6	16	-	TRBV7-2	CASSLVAGFGANVLTF	TGTGCCAGCAGCTTAGTGGCAGGATTTGGGGCCAACGTCCTGACTTTC
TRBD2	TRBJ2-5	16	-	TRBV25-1	CASSAGGAGKGETQYF	TGTGCCAGCAGTGCCGGGGGGGCAGGGAAGGGAGAGACCCAGTACTTC
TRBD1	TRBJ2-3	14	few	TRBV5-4	CASSPGQGTDTQYF	TGTGCCAGCAGCCCGGGACAGGGCACAGATACGCAGTATTTT
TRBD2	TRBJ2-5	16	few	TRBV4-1	CASSPRGGGARETQYF	TGCGCCAGCAGCCCCCGGGGCGGGGGGGCGCGAGAGACCCAGTACTTC
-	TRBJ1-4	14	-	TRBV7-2	CASSPQGRDEKLFF	TGTGCCAGCAGCCCTCAGGGGCGGGATGAAAAACTGTTTTTT
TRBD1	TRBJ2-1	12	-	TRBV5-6	CASSRQGYEQFF	TGTGCCAGCAGCCGACAGGGCTATGAGCAGTTCTTC
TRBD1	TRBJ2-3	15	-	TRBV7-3	CASSAMTGFTDTQYF	TGTGCCAGCAGCGCGATGACAGGGTTCACAGATACGCAGTATTTT
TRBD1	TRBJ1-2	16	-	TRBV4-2	CASSQPGTGANYGYTF	TGTGCCAGCAGCCAGCCCGGGACAGGGGCTAACTATGGCTACACCTTC
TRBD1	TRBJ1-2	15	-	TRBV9	CASSVEGGGSYGYTF	TGTGCCAGCAGCGTAGAAGGGGGCGGCAGCTATGGCTACACCTTC
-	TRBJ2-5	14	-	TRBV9	CASSVGGYQETQYF	TGTGCCAGCAGCGTAGGAGGGTACCAAGAGACCCAGTACTTC
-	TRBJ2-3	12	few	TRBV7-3	CASSSGYYTQYF	TGTGCCAGCAGCTCAGGCTACTATACGCAGTATTTT
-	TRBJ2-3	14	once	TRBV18	CASSPAANTDTQYF	TGTGCCAGCTCACCGGCAGCGAACACAGATACGCAGTATTTT
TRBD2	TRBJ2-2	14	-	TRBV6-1	CAAVRLAGTGELFF	TGTGCCGCCGTCCGGCTAGCGGGGACCGGGGAGCTGTTTTTT
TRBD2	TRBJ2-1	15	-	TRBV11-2	CASSKGTSGNNEQFF	TGTGCCAGTAGCAAAGGTACTAGCGGAAACAATGAGCAGTTCTTC
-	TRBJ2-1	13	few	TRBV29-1	CSVEGSPRNEQFF	TGCAGCGTTGAAGGATCTCCGCGCAATGAGCAGTTCTTC
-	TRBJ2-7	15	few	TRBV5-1	CASSPGQSNSYEQYF	TGCGCCAGCAGCCCCGGACAGTCGAACTCCTACGAGCAGTACTTC
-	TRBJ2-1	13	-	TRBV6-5	CASSYFRTDMQFF	TGTGCCAGCAGTTACTTCCGGACTGACATGCAGTTCTTC
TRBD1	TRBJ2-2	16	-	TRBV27	CASSPTGGAIPGELFF	TGTGCCAGCAGTCCCACAGGGGGCGCTATTCCCGGGGAGCTGTTTTTT
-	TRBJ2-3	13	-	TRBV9	CASSGKGSDTQYF	TGTGCCAGCAGCGGGAAGGGGTCAGATACGCAGTATTTT
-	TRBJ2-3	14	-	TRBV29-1	CSVGGAANTDTQYF	TGCAGTGTGGGAGGAGCCGCGAACACAGATACGCAGTATTTT
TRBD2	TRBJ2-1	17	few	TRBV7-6	CASSSTSGRAPYNEQFF	TGTGCCAGCAGCTCCACTAGCGGGAGGGCGCCCTACAATGAGCAGTTCTTC